The clone carrying this T cell receptor (beta chain) was seen repeatedly, ten times or more. The data belong to a study of response to subunit inactivated influenza vaccine. TCRdb redid the calling of the RT-PCR reads with MiXCR, one entry per CDR3 protein. The data contain 180,000 or so distinct CDR3 sequences, 9.5% to 15% of them singletons. Trimming took 0 bases from V and 6 from J, leaving 7 bases between them. CDR3 size: 13 residues. The germline CDR1 and CDR2 sequences are SGHRS and YFSETQ. These sequences were also reported in another study, on T cells expressing NK-cell markers. According to that study: Template switching by 5'RACE with UMIs generated the TCR beta cDNA. Sorted T-cell subsets CD3+CD56+NKG2C+, CD3+CD56+NKG2C- and CD3+CD56-NKG2C+ were TCR beta-sequenced. Seven donors tested HCMV-seropositive and one tested seronegative among the eight sequenced. In several donors, dominant CD3+CD56+NKG2C+ clonotypes ranked among the top 10 CD8+ clonotypes.

The source was CD8+ T cells sorted from PBMCs, collected 11 to 12 days after vaccination. The sequence came from a man aged 45 to 65 who received an inactivated influenza vaccine. The rearrangement uses TRBV5-1 and TRBJ2-1, with D hard to call. The DNA of the CDR3 is TGCGCCAGCAGCTTGGCCGGGCGCAATGAGCAGTTCTTC. Protein product: CASSLAGRNEQFF.